The 9 T cell receptor beta chains presented below share a single source sample, sequenced in a study of glioma-infiltrating T cells after dendritic cell vaccination. Sequencing used immunoSEQ multiplex PCR; TCRdb keeps in-frame clones, though not all of them. The sample contains 30,000 to 40,000 clones, around four fifths of which appear only once. This specimen consisted of blood, obtained before dendritic cell vaccination. The receptors shown here come from a human donor with glioblastoma.

The chain has TRBV7-3 and TRBJ2-2; 10 nucleotides agree with TRBD2. V lost 6 bases, J lost 7 bases, and 8 bases stayed unmatched. Germline CDR1 reads SGHTA; CDR2 reads FQGTGA. The CDR3 is made up of 15 amino acids. The CDR3 sequence is CASSRAGGQGGELFF. CDR3 sequence (DNA): TGTGCCAGCAGTAGAGCGGGGGGGCAAGGCGGGGAGCTGTTTTTT.

This chain uses TRBV29-1 with TRBJ2-3, with D possibly matching TRBD1 (7 bases). V lost 0 bases to trimming and J lost 5 bases, with 15 bases between them. Per germline, CDR1 SQVTM and CDR2 ANQGSEA. The CDR3 contains 15 residues. The CDR3 loop is CSVEEGGTDQDTQYF. CDR3 DNA sequence: TGCAGCGTTGAAGAGGGCGGGACAGACCAAGATACGCAGTATTTT.

The rearrangement uses TRBV7-8 and TRBJ2-1; D possibly corresponds to TRBD1 (6 bases). Looked up from germline, CDR1 is SGHVS and CDR2 is FQNEAQ. V lost 0 bases to trimming and J lost 7 bases, with 13 bases between them. The CDR3 is made up of 15 amino acids. CDR3 protein: CASSLASPGENEQFF. The CDR3 DNA reads TGTGCCAGCAGCTTAGCGAGTCCAGGGGAAAATGAGCAGTTCTTC.

The chain is built from TRBV10-3 and TRBJ1-1; D unclear. Between the trimmed V and J ends, which lost 2 bases and 1 base, there was a span of 11 bases. This CDR3 is built from 15 residues. The germline V gene has CDR1 ENHRY and CDR2 SYGVKD. Written as DNA, the CDR3 is TGTGCCATCAGTGAGACGGGGTTGGCGAACACTGAAGCTTTCTTT. This gives the protein CAISETGLANTEAFF.

As DNA, the CDR3 is TGTGCCTGGGCAACGGGACTAGCTGGGGACGAGCAGTACTTC. Translated, it gives CAWATGLAGDEQYF. The chain is built from TRBV30 and TRBJ2-7; 9 bases agree with TRBD2. This CDR3 comprises 14 residues. Germline CDR1 is GTSNPN and CDR2 is SVGIG (reference sequence). Trimming removed 5 bases from V and 5 bases from J; junction bases left unmatched: 10.

V usage is TRBV6-6 and J usage is TRBJ2-5; 9 bases fit TRBD1. The ends lost 1 base at V and 4 bases at J; junction bases unmatched: 7. The CDR3 extends over 16 amino acids. Germline loops: CDR1 MNHNY, CDR2 SVGAGI (reference sequence). The CDR3 spells CASSYFPGQGGETQYF. The CDR3 DNA reads TGTGCCAGCAGTTACTTCCCGGGACAGGGAGGAGAGACCCAGTACTTC.

This clone was seen a single time. The gene calls are TRBV13 and TRBJ2-6; TRBD2 aligns across 11 bases. The germline gives CDR1 PRHDT, CDR2 FYEKMQ (reference sequence). The CDR3 spans 18 residues. Losses at the gene ends were 5 bases for V and 1 base for J; bases not matched to a gene: 7. The CDR3 DNA reads as TGTGCCAGCAGCGCCCCTAGCGGGGGGCATTCTGGGGCCAACGTCCTGACTTTC. Protein: CASSAPSGGHSGANVLTF.

The chain combines TRBV28 with TRBJ1-1; the match to TRBD1 covers 9 bases. J lost 3 bases, V lost 1 base, and 3 bases had no gene match. The CDR3 loop spans 15 amino acids. From germline, CDR1 is MDHEN and CDR2 SYDVKM. The CDR3 coding sequence is TGTGCCAGCAGTTTATTAGGGACAGGGTACACTGAAGCTTTCTTT. This sequence encodes CASSLLGTGYTEAFF.

CDR3 in amino acids: CASSEPGSESYGYTF. CDR3 coding DNA: TGTGCCAGCAGTGAACCGGGAAGTGAGAGCTATGGCTACACCTTC. The V gene is TRBV6-1, the J gene TRBJ1-2, with D unresolved. This CDR3 has 15 residues. CDR1 and CDR2 (germline): MNHNS, SASEGT. V was cut by 2 bases and J by 4 bases, with 14 bases left in between.